This T cell receptor beta chain is drawn from a study of blood T cell repertoires in COVID-19. Study-level background: COVID-19 samples, acute and convalescent, were from the United States, Italy and Spain.

This clone came up once. Under the authors' procedure: Quantification of nucleated cells was approximated via reference gene primer amplification. TCRdb's table, derived via immunoSEQ multiplex PCR, lists solely in-frame clones and lacks some. The V and J calls and clone size were taken over from that table, and D and trimming were inferred from the DNA. The table includes approximately 170,000 clones, over 70% detected once. The CDR3 runs 13 residues. V was trimmed by 5 bases and J by 2 bases, leaving 7 bases between them. Germline V gives CDR1 LGHNA, CDR2 YNFKEQ. The receptor's source is a woman aged 70-85 years who had recovered from COVID-19. The sample was peripheral blood. V and J are TRBV4-2 and TRBJ2-1, with D maybe TRBD1 (5 bases). This chain's CDR3 is CASSARAYNEQFF. The CDR3 DNA follows: TGTGCCAGCAGCGCCAGGGCCTACAATGAGCAGTTCTTC.